The 19 T cell receptor beta chains reported below all come from one sample, sequenced in a study of T cell repertoires in cytomegalovirus infection. TCRdb itself ran the reads through MiXCR, one entry per CDR3 protein. The sample has approximately 340,000 distinct CDR3 sequences, roughly 28% seen once. These receptors are not linked to any known antigen. Sequences were derived from cultured PBMCs, sampled from culture after CMV antigen stimulation. These receptors were collected from a human donor in good health (CMV status not recorded). Some clones in this sample may be carry-over from other donors' samples.

The V and J genes are TRBV28 and TRBJ1-1; no reliable D call. The V gene lost 5 bases and the J gene lost 0 bases, with 13 bases spanning the gap. Germline assignment: CDR1 MDHEN and CDR2 SYDVKM. This CDR3 has 15 residues. The CDR3 spells CASSKRTLMNTEAFF. The CDR3 DNA is TGTGCCAGCAGTAAACGGACCCTAATGAACACTGAAGCTTTCTTT.

This clonotype was detected a few times. V and J are TRBV7-2 and TRBJ2-3, with 8 positions matching TRBD2. CDR3 length: 18 amino acids. From germline, CDR1 is SGHTA and CDR2 FQGNSA. Unmatched junction bases numbered 10, after V lost 1 base and J lost 1 base. The DNA for the CDR3 is TGTGCCAGCAGCTTAGAGAAGGCGGGAGGTCCTGGCACAGATACGCAGTATTTT. It codes for CASSLEKAGGPGTDTQYF.

The gene calls are TRBV28 and TRBJ2-1; no firm D call. Trimming stripped 4 bases from V and 0 bases from J, with 19 bases between. Germline loops: CDR1 MDHEN, CDR2 SYDVKM. The CDR3 has 18 residues. For the CDR3, the DNA is TGTGCCAGCAGTTCTAGACTCGCCGTGGTTAGCTCCTACAATGAGCAGTTCTTC. Encoded protein: CASSSRLAVVSSYNEQFF.

This clonotype came up many times. Written as DNA, the CDR3 is TGTGCCAGCAGCCCTTGGACAGGTGGCTACACCTTC. This sequence encodes CASSPWTGGYTF. The gene calls are TRBV7-2 and TRBJ1-2; 7 bases fit TRBD1. The CDR3 is 12 amino acids. Germline-derived CDR1 and CDR2 are SGHTA and FQGNSA. Unmatched junction bases numbered 4, after V lost 5 bases and J lost 7 bases.

V gene TRBV7-2 combines with J gene TRBJ1-2, with D hard to call. Trimming removed 5 bases from V and 6 bases from J, with 10 bases in between. Germline V gene sequence: CDR1 SGHTA, CDR2 FQGNSA. The CDR3 is made up of 12 amino acids. The CDR3 DNA reads TGTGCCAGCAGCCCTAGATCTCATGGCTACACCTTC. It specifies CASSPRSHGYTF.

This clonotype appeared a few times. This sequence joins TRBV27 and TRBJ1-5; D may be TRBD1 (5 bases). This CDR3 region has 15 residues. Between the trimmed V and J ends, which lost 6 bases and 0 bases, there was a span of 12 bases. CDR1 and CDR2 from the germline V gene are MNHEY and SMNVEV (reference sequence). CDR3 sequence (DNA): TGTGCCAGCAGCATCGACAGCTATAGCAATCAGCCCCAGCATTTT. This encodes CASSIDSYSNQPQHF.

This clonotype has more than one count but fewer than ten. J is TRBJ1-5 and V is TRBV4-2, with a tentative D call TRBD1 (5 bases). Trimming stripped 0 bases from V and 2 bases from J, with 17 bases between. Germline loops: CDR1 LGHNA, CDR2 YNFKEQ. The CDR3 is 18 amino acids. The CDR3: CASSQDSVGGKGNQPQHF. The CDR3 bases are TGTGCCAGCAGCCAAGATAGCGTGGGGGGTAAGGGCAATCAGCCCCAGCATTTT.

This clonotype came up a few times. The CDR3 is CASSPPQGLDKETQYF. Written as DNA, the CDR3 is TGTGCCAGCAGCCCCCCCCAAGGACTAGATAAAGAGACCCAGTACTTC. The V call is TRBV7-4, the J call TRBJ2-5, with 7 bases aligning to TRBD2. Looked up from germline, CDR1 is SGHVT and CDR2 is SQSDAQ. The length of the CDR3 is 16 residues. Trimming cost V 5 bases and J 3 bases; bases outside gene matches: 12.

The chain joins TRBV28 to TRBJ2-5; the D gene is possibly TRBD1 (6 bases). The germline V gene has CDR1 MDHEN and CDR2 SYDVKM. The CDR3 has 15 amino acids. The V and J ends lost 2 bases and 0 bases respectively, with 10 bases between them. The chain's CDR3 is CASSLNNRDQETQYF. CDR3 coding DNA: TGTGCCAGCAGTTTAAATAACAGGGACCAAGAGACCCAGTACTTC. The full variable domain, completed using reference TRBV28 and TRBJ2-5, is DVKVTQSSRYLVKRTGEKVFLECVQDMDHENMFWYRQDPGLGLRLIYFSYDVKMKEKGDIPEGYSVSREKKERFSLILESASTNQTSMYLCASSLNNRDQETQYFGPGTRLLVL.

This clonotype was detected many times. The rearrangement uses TRBV2 and TRBJ2-5; 9 nucleotides align to TRBD2. The germline gives CDR1 SNHLY, CDR2 FYNNEI. The CDR3 consists of 14 residues. With 1 base clipped from V and 7 bases from J, the junction kept 4 bases outside the gene matches. CDR3 amino acids: CASSEEAGGWTQYF. CDR3 bases: TGTGCCAGCAGTGAAGAAGCGGGGGGCTGGACCCAGTACTTC. The variable domain in full, with the rest retrieved from reference TRBV2 and TRBJ2-5, is EPEVTQTPSHQVTQMGQEVILRCVPISNHLYFYWYRQILGQKVEFLVSFYNNEISEKSEIFDDQFSVERPDGSNFTLKIRSTKLEDSAMYFCASSEEAGGWTQYFGPGTRLLVL.

In its sample, this clonotype was seen many times. The chain couples TRBV6-4 to TRBJ2-3; D is possibly TRBD2 (7 bases). Germline V gene data show CDR1 as MRHNA and CDR2 as SNTAGT. V was cut by 2 bases and J by 3 bases, with 12 bases left in between. The CDR3 covers 15 residues. The CDR3, as DNA: TGTGCCAGCAGTGACGGAGGGGGGGCGACAGATACGCAGTATTTT. Protein product: CASSDGGGATDTQYF.

This clonotype appeared many times. The chain joins TRBV7-2 to TRBJ1-5; D is unclear. V lost 2 bases and J lost 7, with 9 bases in between. This CDR3 spans 13 amino acids. The germline CDR1 and CDR2 sequences are SGHTA and FQGNSA. The CDR3 is CASSLHRDQPQHF. The CDR3 DNA is TGTGCCAGCAGCTTACACAGAGACCAGCCCCAGCATTTT. Full variable domain (outside the CDR3, taken from reference TRBV7-2 and TRBJ1-5): GAGVSQSPSNKVTEKGKDVELRCDPISGHTALYWYRQSLGQGLEFLIYFQGNSAPDKSGLPSDRFSAERTGGSVSTLTIQRTQQEDSAVYLCASSLHRDQPQHFGDGTRLSIL.

A few counts support this clonotype. CDR3: CASSFTRQPQHF. DNA for the CDR3: TGTGCCAGCAGTTTCACACGGCAGCCCCAGCATTTT. The chain joins TRBV28 to TRBJ1-5; no firm D call. V lost 3 bases, J lost 7 bases, and 7 bases lay in between. Germline-derived CDR1 and CDR2 are MDHEN and SYDVKM. The CDR3 totals 12 residues.

The gene calls are TRBV6-6 and TRBJ2-5, with D perhaps matching TRBD2 (5 bases). The CDR3 has 15 residues. Trimming took 2 bases from V and 1 from J, leaving 11 bases between them. Per germline, CDR1 MNHNY and CDR2 SVGAGI (reference sequence). CDR3 amino acids: CASSYGRGTQETQYF. DNA for the CDR3: TGTGCCAGCAGTTACGGCCGGGGTACCCAAGAGACCCAGTACTTC.

This rearrangement joins TRBV10-3 to TRBJ2-3, with D unresolved. This CDR3 contains 15 residues. V gave up 2 bases and J gave up 2 bases, with 11 bases separating them. Germline CDR1 ENHRY, CDR2 SYGVKD. This chain's CDR3 is CAISEGTGSTDTQYF. In DNA form, the CDR3 reads TGTGCCATCAGTGAGGGCACCGGATCCACAGATACGCAGTATTTT.

This clonotype was picked up a small number of times. The V and J genes are TRBV19 and TRBJ2-7; D remains ambiguous. Germline lookup yields CDR1 LNHDA and CDR2 SQIVND (reference sequence). The CDR3 extends over 12 amino acids. V was clipped by 10 bases and J by 4 bases, with 14 bases between them. CDR3 amino acids: CATAGGPYEQYF. CDR3 coding DNA: TGTGCCACCGCCGGTGGACCTTACGAGCAGTACTTC.

V gene TRBV7-6 combines with J gene TRBJ2-1, with TRBD2 matching over 9 bases. CDR3 size: 17 residues. The germline V gene encodes CDR1 SGHVS and CDR2 FNYEAQ. The ends lost 1 base at V and 0 bases at J; junction bases unmatched: 4. CDR3 residues: CASSLELAGSSYNEQFF. In nucleotides, the CDR3 is TGTGCCAGCAGCTTAGAGCTAGCGGGGAGCTCCTACAATGAGCAGTTCTTC.

This clonotype occurred a few times. The chain uses TRBV19 and TRBJ1-5; tentatively, D is TRBD1 (5 bases). There are 17 residues in the CDR3. Per germline, CDR1 LNHDA and CDR2 SQIVND (reference sequence). The V gene lost 2 bases and the J gene lost 0 bases, with 14 bases spanning the gap. CDR3 sequence reads: CASSIRSGPYSNQPQHF. The CDR3 DNA reads TGTGCCAGTAGTATAAGGTCAGGGCCCTATAGCAATCAGCCCCAGCATTTT. The variable domain in full, completed from reference TRBV19 and TRBJ1-5, reads DGGITQSPKYLFRKEGQNVTLSCEQNLNHDAMYWYRQDPGQGLRLIYYSQIVNDFQKGDIAEGYSVSREKKESFPLTVTSAQKNPTAFYLCASSIRSGPYSNQPQHFGDGTRLSIL.

The chain joins TRBV5-4 to TRBJ2-7; no firm D call. The CDR3 extends over 14 amino acids. Germline assignment: CDR1 SGHNT and CDR2 YYREEE (reference sequence). V shed 9 bases and J shed 3 bases, with 19 bases lying between them. The CDR3 sequence is CAKDGRREFYEQYF. Written as DNA, the CDR3 is TGTGCCAAGGACGGCCGCCGCGAGTTCTACGAGCAGTACTTC.